What follows describes a single TCR beta chain. Its antigen is undetermined. Germline values: CDR1 MDHEN, CDR2 SYDVKM. The CDR3 totals 17 residues. Trimming left V 5 bases short and J 1 base short, with 20 bases between. The sample is drawn from a study of T cells in Graves' hyperthyroidism and ophthalmopathy. Study-wide results and limits: In blood, most of the thyroid clonotypes expanded above 0.001 were also present.

Graves' hyperthyroidism was deemed stable given no ophthalmopathy progression within 18 months. The study enrolled patients aged 18 to 65 with newly diagnosed hyperthyroidism of under 2 months' duration. The study based diagnoses on clinical symptoms, serum thyroxine and TRAb, thyroid ultrasound and orbital computed tomography. RNA transcripts served as the template for amplifying TCR beta CDR3 regions. When the TCR CDR3 underwent first-round RT-PCR, the HTBI primer set was used. TCRdb recomputed calls from the multiplex PCR reads with MiXCR, one row per CDR3 protein. The table shows under 650,000 distinct CDR3 sequences, with 15% to 20% occurring only once.

The chain is built from TRBV28 and TRBJ2-5; D is possibly TRBD1 (6 bases). This clonotype originated in a woman in her thirties with Graves' hyperthyroidism. The sample comprised blood. CDR3 bases: TGTGCCAGCAGTGAGTCGGTTGGACAGCACCCCCAAGAGACCCAGTACTTC. It is translated as CASSESVGQHPQETQYF. Variable domain in full (rest from reference TRBV28 and TRBJ2-5): DVKVTQSSRYLVKRTGEKVFLECVQDMDHENMFWYRQDPGLGLRLIYFSYDVKMKEKGDIPEGYSVSREKKERFSLILESASTNQTSMYLCASSESVGQHPQETQYFGPGTRLLVL.